This TCR beta chain was observed in a study of response to subunit inactivated influenza vaccine. Via MiXCR, TCRdb re-called the RT-PCR reads, giving one row per CDR3 protein. The table includes around 570,000 distinct CDR3 sequences, about 11% detected once. This clonotype has a count of ten or more. The germline gives CDR1 MGHRA, CDR2 YSYEKL. The CDR3 is made up of 14 amino acids. Between the trimmed V and J ends, which lost 2 bases and 5 bases, there was a span of 12 bases. These same data were also listed under a study on T cells expressing NK-cell markers. From that paper: It was by 5'RACE template switching with UMIs that TCR beta cDNA was made. Of eight sequenced donors, seven were HCMV-seropositive and one HCMV-seronegative. The study found dominant NKG2C+ clonotypes at roughly 1.0-7.0% of CD8+ T cells in five or six donors. The same clonotypes also predominated in the CD3+CD56-NKG2C+ fraction of a few donors. No clear determination of HCMV specificity was made for expanded NKG2C+ T cell clones.

This TCR was recovered from a man in his fifties or sixties who received an inactivated influenza vaccine. The specimen comprised PBMCs from blood, sampled on the day of vaccination. J is TRBJ1-1 and V is TRBV4-1; D is ambiguous. DNA for the CDR3: TGCGCCAGCAGCCAACCAGTGGAGGGAACTGAAGCTTTCTTT. It specifies CASSQPVEGTEAFF.